Below, one TCR beta chain is given with its context. Other nucleotide sequences in the sample specify the same CDR3. The data were obtained in a study of shared clonotypes between healthy human individuals. Sequencing used immunoSEQ multiplex PCR; TCRdb keeps in-frame clones, though not all of them. The top ten hold over 0.1% of the sample, which has some 2,400,000 clones, under 97% seen once. Trimming removed 3 bases at V and 2 bases at J, with 4 bases between. Germline V lookup: CDR1 KGHSH, CDR2 LQKENI. The CDR3 has 12 amino acids. V and J are TRBV18 and TRBJ2-5, with unresolved D. Sequenced material: naive CD4+ T cells sorted from blood. Noted subset: CD45RA+ positively selected. The receptor was isolated from a man aged 18 to 30 in good health. CDR3 bases: TGTGCCAGCTCACCCTCACAAGAGACCCAGTACTTC. Translation gives CASSPSQETQYF.